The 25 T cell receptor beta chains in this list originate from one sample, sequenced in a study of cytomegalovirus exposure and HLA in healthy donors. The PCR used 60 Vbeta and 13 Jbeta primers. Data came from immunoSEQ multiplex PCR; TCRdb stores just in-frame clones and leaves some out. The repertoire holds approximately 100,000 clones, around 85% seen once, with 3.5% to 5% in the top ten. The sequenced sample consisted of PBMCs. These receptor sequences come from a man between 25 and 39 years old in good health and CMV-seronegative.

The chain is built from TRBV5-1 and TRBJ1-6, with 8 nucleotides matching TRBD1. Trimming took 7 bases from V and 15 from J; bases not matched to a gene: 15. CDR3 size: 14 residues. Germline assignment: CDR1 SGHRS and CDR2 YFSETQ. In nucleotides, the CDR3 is TGCGCCAGCTCTCAGGGGGCTAGTGCTCAGGGCCTCCACTTT. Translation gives CASSQGASAQGLHF.

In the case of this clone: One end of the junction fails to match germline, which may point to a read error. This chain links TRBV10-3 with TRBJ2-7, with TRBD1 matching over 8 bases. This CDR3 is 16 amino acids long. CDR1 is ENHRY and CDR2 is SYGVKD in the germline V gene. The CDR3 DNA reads TGTGCCATCAGGGAGTCAGGGACAGGCTATTTCTACGAGCAGTACTTC. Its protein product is CAIRESGTGYFYEQYF.

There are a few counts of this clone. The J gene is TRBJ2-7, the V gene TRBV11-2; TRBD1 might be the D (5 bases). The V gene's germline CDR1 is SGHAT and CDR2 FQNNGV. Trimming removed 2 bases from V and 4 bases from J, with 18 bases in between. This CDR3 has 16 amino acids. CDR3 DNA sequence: TGTGCCAGCAGCTTAATCCGTCGCAGGGAAAGTTACGAGCAGTACTTC. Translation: CASSLIRRRESYEQYF.

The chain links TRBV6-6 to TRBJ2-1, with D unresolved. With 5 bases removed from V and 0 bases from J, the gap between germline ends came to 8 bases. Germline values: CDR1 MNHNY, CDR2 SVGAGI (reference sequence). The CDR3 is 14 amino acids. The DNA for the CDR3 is TGTGCCAGCAGTCAGGATAGCTCCTACAATGAGCAGTTCTTC. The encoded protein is CASSQDSSYNEQFF.

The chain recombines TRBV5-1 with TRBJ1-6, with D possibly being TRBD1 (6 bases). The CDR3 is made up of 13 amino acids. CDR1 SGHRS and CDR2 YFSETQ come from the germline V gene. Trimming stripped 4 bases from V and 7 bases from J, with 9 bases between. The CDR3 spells CASSGTWNSPLHF. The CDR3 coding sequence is TGCGCCAGCAGCGGGACATGGAATTCACCCCTCCACTTT.

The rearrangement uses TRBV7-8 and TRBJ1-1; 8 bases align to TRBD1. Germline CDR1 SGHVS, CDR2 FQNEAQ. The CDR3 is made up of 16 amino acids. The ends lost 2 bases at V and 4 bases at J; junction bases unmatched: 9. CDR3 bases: TGTGCCAGCAGCTTAAGAGACAGGGGAGGGGGCACTGAAGCTTTCTTT. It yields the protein CASSLRDRGGGTEAFF.

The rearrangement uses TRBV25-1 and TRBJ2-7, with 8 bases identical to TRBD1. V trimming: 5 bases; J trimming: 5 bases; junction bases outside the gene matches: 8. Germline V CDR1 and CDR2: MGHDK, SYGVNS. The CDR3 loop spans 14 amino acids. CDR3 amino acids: CASSKRTGTDEQYF. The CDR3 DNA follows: TGTGCCAGCAGTAAGAGGACAGGGACGGACGAGCAGTACTTC.

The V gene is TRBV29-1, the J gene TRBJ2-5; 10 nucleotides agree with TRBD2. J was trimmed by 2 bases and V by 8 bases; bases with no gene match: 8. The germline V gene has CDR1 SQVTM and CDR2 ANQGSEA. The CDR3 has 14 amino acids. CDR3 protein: CSISSGGLQETQYF. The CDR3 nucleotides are TGCAGCATATCTAGCGGGGGCTTACAAGAGACCCAGTACTTC.

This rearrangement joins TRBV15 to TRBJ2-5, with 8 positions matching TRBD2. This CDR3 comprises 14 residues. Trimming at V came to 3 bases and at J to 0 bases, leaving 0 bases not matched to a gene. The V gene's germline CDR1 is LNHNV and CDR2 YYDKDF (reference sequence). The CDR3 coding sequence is TGTGCCACCAGCAGGCGGGGGGACCAAGAGACCCAGTACTTC. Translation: CATSRRGDQETQYF.

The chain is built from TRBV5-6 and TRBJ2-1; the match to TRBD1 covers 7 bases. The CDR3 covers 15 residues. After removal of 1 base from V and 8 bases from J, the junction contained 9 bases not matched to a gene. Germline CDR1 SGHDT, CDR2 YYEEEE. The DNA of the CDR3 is TGTGCCAGCAGCTTGATCCGTCAGGGGGTCTATGAGCAGTTCTTC. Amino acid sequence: CASSLIRQGVYEQFF.

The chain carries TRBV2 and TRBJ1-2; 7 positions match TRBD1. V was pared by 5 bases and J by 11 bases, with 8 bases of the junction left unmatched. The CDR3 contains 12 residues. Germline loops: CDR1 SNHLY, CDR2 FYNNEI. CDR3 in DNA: TGTGCCAGCAGTCAGGTGGGACAGCTGTACACCTTC. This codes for CASSQVGQLYTF.

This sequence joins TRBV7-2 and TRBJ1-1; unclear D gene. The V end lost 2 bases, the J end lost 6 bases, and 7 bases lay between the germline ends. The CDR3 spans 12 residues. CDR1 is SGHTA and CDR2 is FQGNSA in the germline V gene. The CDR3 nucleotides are TGTGCCAGCAGCTTATCCCCTGCTGAAGCTTTCTTT. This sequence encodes CASSLSPAEAFF.

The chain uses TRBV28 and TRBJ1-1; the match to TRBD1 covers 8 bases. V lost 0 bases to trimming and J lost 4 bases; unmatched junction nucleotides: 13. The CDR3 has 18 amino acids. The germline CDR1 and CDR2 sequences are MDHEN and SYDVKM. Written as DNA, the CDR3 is TGTGCCAGCAGTTTATGGGTTTGGGAACAGGGGGTCGGCACTGAAGCTTTCTTT. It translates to CASSLWVWEQGVGTEAFF.

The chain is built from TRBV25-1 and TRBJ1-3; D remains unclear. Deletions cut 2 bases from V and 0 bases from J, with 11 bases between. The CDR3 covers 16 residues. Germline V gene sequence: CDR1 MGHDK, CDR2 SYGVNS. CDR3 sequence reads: CASSESSPFSGNTIYF. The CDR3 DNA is TGTGCCAGCAGTGAAAGTAGTCCGTTCTCTGGAAACACCATATATTTT.

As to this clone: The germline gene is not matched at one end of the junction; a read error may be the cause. The DNA of the CDR3 is TGCAGCCTTGAGGGTTCGAGGGAGCATCAGCCCCAGCATTTT. Translating gives CSLEGSREHQPQHF. This chain connects TRBV29-1 to TRBJ1-5; D not certain. From germline, CDR1 is SQVTM and CDR2 ANQGSEA. CDR3 length: 14 residues.

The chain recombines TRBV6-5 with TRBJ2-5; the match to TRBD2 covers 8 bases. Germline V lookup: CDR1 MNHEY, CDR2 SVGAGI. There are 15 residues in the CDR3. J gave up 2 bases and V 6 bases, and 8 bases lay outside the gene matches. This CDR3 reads CASSQQTSGQETQYF. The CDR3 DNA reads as TGTGCCAGCAGCCAACAAACTAGCGGACAAGAGACCCAGTACTTC.

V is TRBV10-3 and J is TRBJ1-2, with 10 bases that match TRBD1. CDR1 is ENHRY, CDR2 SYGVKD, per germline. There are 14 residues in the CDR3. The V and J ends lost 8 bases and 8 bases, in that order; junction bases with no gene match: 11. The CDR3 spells CAIPRLDRGRGYTF. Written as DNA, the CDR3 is TGTGCCATCCCTCGGTTAGACAGGGGGCGCGGCTACACCTTC.

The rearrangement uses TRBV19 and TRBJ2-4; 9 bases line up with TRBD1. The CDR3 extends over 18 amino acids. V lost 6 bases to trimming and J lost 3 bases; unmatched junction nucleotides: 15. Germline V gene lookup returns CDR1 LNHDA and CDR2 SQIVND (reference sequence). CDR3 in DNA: TGTGCCAGTAGCCTGCCCCGGGACAGGGAAGTGGGCAAAAACATTCAGTACTTC. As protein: CASSLPRDREVGKNIQYF.

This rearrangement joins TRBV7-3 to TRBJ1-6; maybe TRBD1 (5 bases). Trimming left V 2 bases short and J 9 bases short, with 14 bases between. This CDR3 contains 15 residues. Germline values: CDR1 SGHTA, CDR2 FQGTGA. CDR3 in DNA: TGTGCCAGCAGCTTATGGGGGGATCTATCTTCACCCCTCCACTTT. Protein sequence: CASSLWGDLSSPLHF.

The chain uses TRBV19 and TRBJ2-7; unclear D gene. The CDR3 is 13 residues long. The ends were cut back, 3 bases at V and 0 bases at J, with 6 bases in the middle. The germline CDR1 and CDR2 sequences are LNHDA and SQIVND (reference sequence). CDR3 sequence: CASSMTRSYEQYF. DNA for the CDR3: TGTGCCAGTAGTATGACTCGCTCCTACGAGCAGTACTTC.

CDR3 coding DNA: TGTGCCAGCAGTGGGACAGGGGGCACAGATACGCAGTATTTT. It translates to CASSGTGGTDTQYF. J is TRBJ2-3 and V is TRBV6-4, with 9 bases fitting TRBD1. The CDR3 has 14 residues. J was trimmed by 1 base and V by 4 bases; bases with no gene match: 0. The V gene's germline CDR1 is MRHNA and CDR2 SNTAGT.

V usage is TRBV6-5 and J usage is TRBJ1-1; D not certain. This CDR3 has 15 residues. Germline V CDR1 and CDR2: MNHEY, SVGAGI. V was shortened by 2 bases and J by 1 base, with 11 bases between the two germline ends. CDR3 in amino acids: CASSYTLGRNTEAFF. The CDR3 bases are TGTGCCAGCAGTTACACACTGGGGAGGAACACTGAAGCTTTCTTT.

CDR3 residues: CSATATSSYNEQFF. The CDR3 DNA sequence: TGCAGCGCAACTGCCACGAGCTCCTACAATGAGCAGTTCTTC. The J gene is TRBJ2-1, the V gene TRBV29-1; D gene ambiguous. The V gene lost 7 bases and the J gene lost 0 bases, with 13 bases spanning the gap. Germline V CDR1 and CDR2: SQVTM, ANQGSEA. CDR3 length: 14 residues.

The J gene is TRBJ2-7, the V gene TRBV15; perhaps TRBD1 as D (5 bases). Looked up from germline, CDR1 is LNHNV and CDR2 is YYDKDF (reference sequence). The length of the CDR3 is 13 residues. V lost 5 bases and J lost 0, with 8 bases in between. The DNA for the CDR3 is TGTGCCACCAGCTTAAGGGGCTCCTACGAGCAGTACTTC. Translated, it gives CATSLRGSYEQYF.

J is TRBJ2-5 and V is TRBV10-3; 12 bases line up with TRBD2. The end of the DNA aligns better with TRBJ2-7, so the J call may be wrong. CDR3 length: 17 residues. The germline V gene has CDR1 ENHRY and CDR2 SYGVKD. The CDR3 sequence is CATGVASGRVRSYEQYF. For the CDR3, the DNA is TGTGCCACTGGCGTGGCTAGCGGGAGGGTACGTTCCTACGAGCAGTACTTC.